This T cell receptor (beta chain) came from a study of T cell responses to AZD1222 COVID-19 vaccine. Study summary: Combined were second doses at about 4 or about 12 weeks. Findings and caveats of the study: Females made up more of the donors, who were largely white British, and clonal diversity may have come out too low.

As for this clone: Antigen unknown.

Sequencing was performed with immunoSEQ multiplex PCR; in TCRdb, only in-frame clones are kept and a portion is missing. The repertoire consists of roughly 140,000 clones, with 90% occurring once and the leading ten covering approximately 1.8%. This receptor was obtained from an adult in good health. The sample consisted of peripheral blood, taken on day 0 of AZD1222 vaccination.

As DNA, the CDR3 is TGTGCCAGCAGTACCTATTTGAGTACTGAAGCTTTCTTT. It encodes CASSTYLSTEAFF. V usage is TRBV6-2 or TRBV6-3 and J usage is TRBJ1-1; D is ambiguous. Looked up from germline, CDR1 is MNHEY and CDR2 is SVGEGT. This CDR3 is 13 amino acids long. V was clipped by 5 bases and J by 5 bases, with 12 bases between them.